A single sample gave rise to the 26 T cell receptor beta chains below, sequenced in a study of blood T cells in healthy people across ages. Then a second PCR, running about 6 to 12 cycles, was carried out with a sample-barcoded 5' primer and a J-beta primer mix. TCRdb ran MiXCR on the 5' RACE reads and lists one entry per CDR3 protein. The sample consists of 1.4 million to 1.5 million distinct CDR3 sequences, 40% to 50% of them appearing once. Sequencing input: blood. These receptors were obtained from a woman younger than 35 in good health.

This clonotype was counted a few times. V gene TRBV7-2 combines with J gene TRBJ2-2, with TRBD2 as a possible D gene (6 bases). Germline lookup yields CDR1 SGHTA and CDR2 FQGNSA. The length of the CDR3 is 15 residues. V dropped 6 bases and J dropped 6 bases, with 17 bases sitting between them. CDR3 DNA sequence: TGTGCCAGCAGAAAAGTGGGGGGTTCTCCCGGGGAGCTGTTTTTT. Translating gives CASRKVGGSPGELFF.

This chain links TRBV20-1 with TRBJ2-1, with D perhaps TRBD1 (7 bases). CDR1 is DFQATT and CDR2 is SNEGSKA in the germline V gene (reference sequence). CDR3 size: 12 residues. V lost 6 bases, J lost 7 bases, and 13 bases lay in between. The chain's CDR3 is CSAGRGVNEQFF. CDR3 nucleotide sequence: TGCAGTGCGGGCAGGGGGGTTAATGAGCAGTTCTTC.

The J gene is TRBJ1-5, the V gene TRBV15, with 8 nucleotides matching TRBD1. The CDR3 length is 16 residues. The trim removed 3 bases at V and 4 bases at J, leaving 8 bases unmatched. Germline V CDR1 and CDR2: LNHNV, YYDKDF (reference sequence). The CDR3 nucleotides read TGTGCCACCAGCAGTTTGGACAGGGACATTAATCAGCCCCAGCATTTT. Its translation is CATSSLDRDINQPQHF.

The CDR3 sequence: CATRGVLYEQYF. In nucleotides, the CDR3 is TGCGCCACCCGTGGGGTTCTCTACGAGCAGTACTTC. The rearrangement joins TRBV10-2 to TRBJ2-7, with no clear D. Germline V CDR1 and CDR2: WSHSY, SAAADI. Trimming removed 10 bases at V and 3 bases at J, with 13 bases between. CDR3 length: 12 residues.

The chain employs TRBV4-2 and TRBJ2-3; D uncertain. CDR1 LGHNA and CDR2 YNFKEQ come from the germline V gene. Trimming removed 3 bases at V and 6 bases at J, with 19 bases between. The CDR3 is 16 amino acids. This chain's CDR3 is CASSQPDWRFGDTQYF. The CDR3, as DNA: TGTGCCAGCAGCCAGCCCGACTGGCGGTTCGGTGATACGCAGTATTTT.

This clonotype was counted between two and nine times. The J gene is TRBJ2-5, the V gene TRBV28; no firm D call. The CDR3 length is 14 residues. CDR1 is MDHEN, CDR2 SYDVKM, per germline. V was trimmed by 8 bases and J by 3 bases, leaving 16 bases between them. CDR3 nucleotide sequence: TGTGCCAGCGGCCGTCTCACCGCAAAAGAGACCCAGTACTTC. Protein sequence: CASGRLTAKETQYF. The full variable domain, its missing parts supplied by reference TRBV28 and TRBJ2-5, is DVKVTQSSRYLVKRTGEKVFLECVQDMDHENMFWYRQDPGLGLRLIYFSYDVKMKEKGDIPEGYSVSREKKERFSLILESASTNQTSMYLCASGRLTAKETQYFGPGTRLLVL.

Comments on this clonotype: This may arise from a read error, as a much more abundant clone is one base away. The chain is built from TRBV10-3 and TRBJ2-6, with D unclear. The V gene's germline CDR1 is ENHRY and CDR2 SYGVKD. The length of the CDR3 is 14 residues. The V gene lost 6 bases and the J gene lost 4 bases, with 10 bases spanning the gap. CDR3 coding DNA: TGTGCCATCAGCCTGAGCTCGGGGGCCAACGTCCTGACTTTC. Translating it yields CAISLSSGANVLTF.

The chain couples TRBV6-1 to TRBJ2-3, with 7 bases lining up with TRBD2. Per germline, CDR1 MNHNS and CDR2 SASEGT. After removal of 8 bases from V and 1 base from J, the junction contained 9 bases not matched to a gene. The CDR3 is 15 residues long. The CDR3, as DNA: TGTGCCAGCGGTACTAGCGAGCCACGCACAGATACGCAGTATTTT. The encoded protein is CASGTSEPRTDTQYF.

The chain carries TRBV9 and TRBJ2-1, with D possibly being TRBD2 (5 bases). V was pared by 0 bases and J by 0 bases, with 10 bases between. CDR3 length: 16 residues. CDR1 and CDR2 from the germline V gene are SGDLS and YYNGEE. The CDR3 sequence: CASSVVAGSSYNEQFF. The CDR3 DNA reads TGTGCCAGCAGCGTAGTGGCGGGTAGCTCCTACAATGAGCAGTTCTTC. Together with reference TRBV9 and TRBJ2-1, the CDR3 gives the full variable domain: DSGVTQTPKHLITATGQRVTLRCSPRSGDLSVYWYQQSLDQGLQFLIQYYNGEERAKGNILERFSAQQFPDLHSELNLSSLELGDSALYFCASSVVAGSSYNEQFFGPGTRLTVL.

In its sample, this clonotype was seen once. The chain joins TRBV18 to TRBJ1-1; D remains ambiguous. This CDR3 contains 14 residues. V lost 4 bases to trimming and J lost 1 base, with 10 bases between them. The germline V gene has CDR1 KGHSH and CDR2 LQKENI. The CDR3 reads CASSQKDGNTEAFF. The CDR3 nucleotides are TGTGCCAGCTCACAAAAGGACGGGAACACTGAAGCTTTCTTT.

This clonotype came up a few times. This chain links TRBV6-2 or TRBV6-3 with TRBJ2-3, with 9 bases identical to TRBD2. Losses at the gene ends were 7 bases for V and 10 bases for J; bases not matched to a gene: 12. The CDR3 sequence is 14 residues long. Germline CDR1 is MNHEY and CDR2 is SVGEGT. CDR3 nucleotides: TGTGCCAGCACACCGGGACTAGCTACCGGGGCGCAGTATTTT. Residues: CASTPGLATGAQYF.

This clonotype was found a few times. The CDR3 DNA is TGTGCCAGCAGCTTAGTACAGGTCAACACTGAAGCTTTCTTT. This codes for CASSLVQVNTEAFF. This sequence joins TRBV11-2 and TRBJ1-1; perhaps TRBD1 as D (5 bases). This CDR3 has 14 residues. Germline V CDR1 and CDR2: SGHAT, FQNNGV. V lost 1 base, J lost 2 bases, and 8 bases lay in between.

This clonotype turned up a few times. The chain uses TRBV20-1 and TRBJ2-5; 8 bases fit TRBD2. The CDR3 covers 17 residues. V lost 5 bases, J lost 4 bases, and 18 bases stayed unmatched. Germline V gene data show CDR1 as DFQATT and CDR2 as SNEGSKA (reference sequence). CDR3 loop: CSAQKGTTSGVRETQYF. CDR3 DNA sequence: TGCAGTGCTCAAAAGGGAACAACTAGCGGCGTTCGAGAGACCCAGTACTTC.

The V call is TRBV9, the J call TRBJ2-3, with D perhaps matching TRBD1 or TRBD2 (5 bases each). Per the germline V gene, CDR1 is SGDLS and CDR2 is YYNGEE. Trimming took off 2 bases at V and 3 bases at J, with 13 bases between the two ends. This CDR3 has 15 amino acids. The CDR3 bases are TGTGCCAGCAGCGTGAGGGGAAGTGCGACAGATACGCAGTATTTT. Translating gives CASSVRGSATDTQYF.

This sequence joins TRBV20-1 and TRBJ2-6, with D unresolved. Germline CDR1 DFQATT, CDR2 SNEGSKA (reference sequence). The CDR3 spans 14 residues. V was clipped by 1 base and J by 0 bases, with 4 bases between them. The CDR3 region has the DNA TGCAGTGCTAGAGGCGACTCTGGGGCCAACGTCCTGACTTTC. Its protein product is CSARGDSGANVLTF.

V gene TRBV2 combines with J gene TRBJ2-7, with a possible D match to TRBD1 (6 bases). CDR1 is SNHLY, CDR2 FYNNEI, per germline. The CDR3 has 13 residues. Trimming took 8 bases from V and 2 from J, leaving 13 bases between them. In DNA form, the CDR3 reads TGTGCCAGCCAACCCAGGGGTCCCTACGAGCAGTACTTC. Amino acids: CASQPRGPYEQYF.

This clonotype occurred once. The chain recombines TRBV19 with TRBJ1-2, with 8 bases aligning to TRBD1. This CDR3 region has 17 residues. Germline assignment: CDR1 LNHDA and CDR2 SQIVND (reference sequence). Losses at the gene ends were 7 bases for V and 3 bases for J; bases not matched to a gene: 16. The CDR3 region is CASTTRPGGSRDYGYTF. CDR3 DNA: TGTGCCAGTACTACTAGGCCAGGGGGCAGCCGGGACTATGGCTACACCTTC.

This clonotype was seen more than once but under ten times. The chain has TRBV13 and TRBJ2-1; D ambiguous. Trimming pared 5 bases from V and 8 bases from J, leaving 13 bases between. Germline CDR1 and CDR2: PRHDT and FYEKMQ (reference sequence). This CDR3 has 13 amino acids. The CDR3 here is CASSTGPEDEQFF. CDR3 DNA: TGTGCCAGCAGCACGGGCCCCGAGGATGAGCAGTTCTTC.

The table lists this clonotype with a few counts. This chain links TRBV5-1 with TRBJ2-3; the match to TRBD2 covers 7 bases. The V gene end was trimmed by 4 bases and the J gene end by 4 bases; junction bases not matched to a gene: 9. The CDR3 is 15 amino acids. Germline CDR1 and CDR2: SGHRS and YFSETQ. CDR3 nucleotides: TGCGCCAGCAGCCCTCTTGGGGGGGTTGCAGATACGCAGTATTTT. Protein product: CASSPLGGVADTQYF.

V is TRBV7-3 and J is TRBJ1-1; D unclear. V was shortened by 2 bases and J by 4 bases, with 14 bases between the two germline ends. This CDR3 is 15 amino acids long. Per germline, CDR1 SGHTA and CDR2 FQGTGA. The CDR3 reads CASSLEGGAPTEAFF. CDR3 coding DNA: TGTGCCAGCAGCTTAGAAGGCGGTGCTCCCACTGAAGCTTTCTTT.

V usage is TRBV5-1 and J usage is TRBJ2-3; D is undetermined. The V end was cut by 0 bases, the J end by 6 bases, with 17 bases between. Germline lookup yields CDR1 SGHRS and CDR2 YFSETQ. The CDR3 spans 16 residues. Here the CDR3 reads CASSLDGDQYPDTQYF. CDR3 DNA: TGCGCCAGCAGCTTGGATGGAGATCAATACCCGGATACGCAGTATTTT. Full variable domain (missing parts from reference TRBV5-1 and TRBJ2-3): KAGVTQTPRYLIKTRGQQVTLSCSPISGHRSVSWYQQTPGQGLQFLFEYFSETQRNKGNFPGRFSGRQFSNSRSEMNVSTLELGDSALYLCASSLDGDQYPDTQYFGPGTRLTVL.

The V call is TRBV9, the J call TRBJ2-7; 12 nucleotides align to TRBD2. The end of the DNA aligns better with TRBJ2-5, so the J call may be wrong. Germline V gives CDR1 SGDLS, CDR2 YYNGEE. The CDR3 totals 16 residues. In DNA, the CDR3 is TGTGCCAGCAGCGCTAGCGGGGGGGCCGTTCTTGAGACCCAGTACTTC. Translating it yields CASSASGGAVLETQYF.

Remarks on this clonotype: A much larger clone differs from this one at a single base, so this may be a read error. V gene TRBV4-1 combines with J gene TRBJ2-1; tentatively, D is TRBD1 (6 bases). Looked up from germline, CDR1 is MGHRA and CDR2 is YSYEKL. The V gene lost 4 bases and the J gene lost 13 bases, with 20 bases spanning the gap. The length of the CDR3 is 14 residues. The CDR3 DNA sequence: TGCGCCAGCAGCCTCCCGGGACAAGAAGAGACCCAGTTCTTC. Amino acid sequence: CASSLPGQEETQFF.

This clonotype occurred a few times. The rearrangement links TRBV4-1 to TRBJ2-1; perhaps TRBD2 as D (5 bases). Trimming stripped 4 bases from V and 6 bases from J, with 22 bases between. Per germline, CDR1 MGHRA and CDR2 YSYEKL. The CDR3 consists of 17 residues. The CDR3 sequence is CASSRPEGGQGPNEQFF. DNA for the CDR3: TGCGCCAGCAGCCGACCCGAGGGTGGTCAAGGGCCCAATGAGCAGTTCTTC.

This chain links TRBV6-5 with TRBJ2-7; 7 nucleotides line up with TRBD1. J lost 1 base, V lost 4 bases, and 7 bases had no gene match. The CDR3 contains 15 residues. CDR1 and CDR2 (germline): MNHEY, SVGAGI. The CDR3 loop reads CASSSGSGGSYEQYF. Written as DNA, the CDR3 is TGTGCCAGCAGTTCGGGCTCAGGGGGATCCTACGAGCAGTACTTC.

The chain joins TRBV11-2 to TRBJ1-1; TRBD1 matches at 7 bases. The CDR3 runs to 16 residues. Germline CDR1 reads SGHAT; CDR2 reads FQNNGV. After removal of 5 bases from V and 1 base from J, the junction contained 10 bases not matched to a gene. The CDR3 DNA reads as TGTGCCAGCAGCACCCACAGGGGCGCAAAGAACACTGAAGCTTTCTTT. Its translation is CASSTHRGAKNTEAFF.